This T cell receptor (beta chain) stems from a study of shared clonotypes between healthy human individuals. Study in general: Every donor yielded three CD4 naive, three CD4 memory, two CD8 naive and one CD8 memory plate.

About this clone itself: The antigen remains undetermined.

General observations from the study: Sorted-subset samples were not fully sequenced, rarefaction indicated. Against clonotypes common to all four donors, non-shared ones had lower generation probabilities.

V shed 5 bases, J shed 0 bases, and the junction held 8 bases outside the gene matches. Per the germline V gene, CDR1 is LNHDA and CDR2 is SQIVND (reference sequence). There are 16 residues in the CDR3. The repertoire was sequenced with immunoSEQ multiplex PCR; TCRdb's copy has only in-frame clones and lacks some. This sample carries about 2.4 million clones, more than 90% of them seen once, and the ten largest clones take around 0.14%. The specimen sequenced was naive CD4+ T cells sorted from blood. The sample's subset: CD45RA+ positively selected. This TCR derives from a man in his late teens or twenties in good health. The chain couples TRBV19 to TRBJ2-3; 7 bases are shared with TRBD1. In DNA form, the CDR3 reads TGTGCCAGTAGTCTAAGGACAGGATCTAGCACAGATACGCAGTATTTT. Amino acids: CASSLRTGSSTDTQYF.